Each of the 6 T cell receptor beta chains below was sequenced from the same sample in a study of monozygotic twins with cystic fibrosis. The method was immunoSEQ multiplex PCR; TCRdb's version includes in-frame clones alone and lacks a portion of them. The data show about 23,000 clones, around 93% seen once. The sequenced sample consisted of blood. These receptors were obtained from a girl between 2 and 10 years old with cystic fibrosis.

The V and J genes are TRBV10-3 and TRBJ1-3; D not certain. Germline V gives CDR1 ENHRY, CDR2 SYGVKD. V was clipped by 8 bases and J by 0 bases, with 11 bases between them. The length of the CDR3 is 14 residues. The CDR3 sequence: CAIQPDYSGNTIYF. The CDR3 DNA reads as TGTGCCATCCAACCGGACTACTCTGGAAACACCATATATTTT.

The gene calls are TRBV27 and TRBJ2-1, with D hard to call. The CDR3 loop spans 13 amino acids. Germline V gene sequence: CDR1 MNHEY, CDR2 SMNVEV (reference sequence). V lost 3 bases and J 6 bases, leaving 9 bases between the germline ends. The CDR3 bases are TGTGCCAGCAGTTTCGCGCCCCTCAATGAGCAGTTCTTC. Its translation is CASSFAPLNEQFF.

CDR3 loop: CAWTKGARTEAFF. CDR3 bases: TGTGCCTGGACCAAGGGGGCGCGAACTGAAGCTTTCTTT. The chain employs TRBV30 and TRBJ1-1, with 7 bases fitting TRBD1. CDR1 and CDR2 (germline): GTSNPN, SVGIG (reference sequence). V shed 4 bases and J 5 bases; nucleotides not matched to a gene: 7. The CDR3 runs 13 residues.

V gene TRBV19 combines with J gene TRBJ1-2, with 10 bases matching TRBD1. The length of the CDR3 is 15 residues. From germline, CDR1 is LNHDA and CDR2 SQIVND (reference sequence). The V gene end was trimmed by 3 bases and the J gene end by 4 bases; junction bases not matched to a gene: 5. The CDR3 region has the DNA TGTGCCAGTAGTATGGGACAGGGGACGGGCTATGGCTACACCTTC. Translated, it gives CASSMGQGTGYGYTF.

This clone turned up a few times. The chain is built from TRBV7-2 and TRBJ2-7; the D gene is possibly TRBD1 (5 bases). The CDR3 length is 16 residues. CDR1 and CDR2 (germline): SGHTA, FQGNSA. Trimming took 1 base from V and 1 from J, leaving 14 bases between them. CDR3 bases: TGTGCCAGCAGCTTAGTTGTGGGGCAATCGTCCTACGAGCAGTACTTC. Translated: CASSLVVGQSSYEQYF. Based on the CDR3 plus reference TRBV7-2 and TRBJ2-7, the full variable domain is GAGVSQSPSNKVTEKGKDVELRCDPISGHTALYWYRQSLGQGLEFLIYFQGNSAPDKSGLPSDRFSAERTGGSVSTLTIQRTQQEDSAVYLCASSLVVGQSSYEQYFGPGTRLTVT.

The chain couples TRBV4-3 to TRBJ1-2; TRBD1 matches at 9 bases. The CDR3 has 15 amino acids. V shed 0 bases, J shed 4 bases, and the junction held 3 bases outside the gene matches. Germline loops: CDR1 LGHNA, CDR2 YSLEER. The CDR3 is CASSQDGDRVYGYTF. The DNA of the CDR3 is TGCGCCAGCAGCCAAGATGGGGACAGGGTCTATGGCTACACCTTC.